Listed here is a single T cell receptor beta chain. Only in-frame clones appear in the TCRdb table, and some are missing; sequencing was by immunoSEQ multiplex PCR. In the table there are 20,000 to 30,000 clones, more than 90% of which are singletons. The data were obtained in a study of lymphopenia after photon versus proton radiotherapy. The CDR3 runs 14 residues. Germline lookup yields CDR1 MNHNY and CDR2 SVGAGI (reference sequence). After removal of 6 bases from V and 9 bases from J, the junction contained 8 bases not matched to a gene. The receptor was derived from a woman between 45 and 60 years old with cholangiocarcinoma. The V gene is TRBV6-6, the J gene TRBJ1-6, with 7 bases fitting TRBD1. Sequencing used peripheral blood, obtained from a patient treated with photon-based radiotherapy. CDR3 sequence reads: CASRVQGQGSPLHF. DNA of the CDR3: TGTGCCAGCAGAGTACAGGGGCAAGGTTCACCCCTCCACTTT.